These 22 T cell receptor beta chains came from one sample sequenced in a study of T cell responses to AZD1222 COVID-19 vaccine (dated by TCRdb to the early 2020s). Libraries were made using the immunoSEQ multiplex PCR assay. The table comes from immuneACCESS by way of TCRdb, which keeps in-frame sequences with V and J called. Part of the clones is missing from these tables; in studies checked, under half for an unresolved V gene and the rest for unknown reasons. The table for this sample lists around 150,000 clones; about 92% of them were counted only once. Under 2.5% of the sample rests with the top ten. What the time point label conveys for this sample: baseline before first vaccination. This specimen consisted of peripheral blood, obtained on day 0 of AZD1222 vaccination. These receptors came from an adult in good health.

This CDR3 is CASSSRTGGPSVEQFF. The CDR3 DNA reads TGTGCCAGCAGTAGCAGGACAGGTGGGCCCTCTGTTGAGCAGTTCTTC. The genes are TRBV7-3 and TRBJ2-1, with TRBD1 identical over 7 bases. The CDR3 is 16 amino acids. V shed 6 bases, J shed 9 bases, and the junction held 17 bases outside the gene matches. The germline CDR1 and CDR2 sequences are SGHTA and FQGTGA.

This clone was seen only once. The V and J genes are TRBV6-5 and TRBJ1-4, with D possibly matching TRBD1 (5 bases). Trimming removed 7 bases from V and 7 bases from J, with 19 bases in between. From germline, CDR1 is MNHEY and CDR2 SVGAGI. The CDR3 extends over 15 amino acids. CDR3 DNA: TGTGCCAGCAACCCCCTGGGGGGAGGGAGTGAAAAACTGTTTTTT. Translation gives CASNPLGGGSEKLFF.

The chain uses TRBV3-1 (or the pseudogene TRBV3-2) and TRBJ2-5, with TRBD2 matching over 9 bases. Looked up from germline, CDR1 is LGHDT and CDR2 is YNNKEL (reference sequence). The ends lost 1 base at V and 5 bases at J; junction bases unmatched: 5. There are 15 residues in the CDR3. CDR3 amino acids: CASSQAEAGGETQYF. In nucleotides, the CDR3 is TGTGCCAGCAGCCAAGCGGAGGCGGGGGGGGAGACCCAGTACTTC.

The V gene is TRBV21-1, the J gene TRBJ1-1. TRBV21-1 is given as a pseudogene. The CDR3 length is 14 residues. The CDR3 nucleotides are TGTGCCAGCAGCAAAGACGAAGGGAACACTGAAGCTTTCTTT. Its translation: CASSKDEGNTEAFF.

CDR3 nucleotide sequence: TGTGCCAGCAGGGAAACCGCAGGGATTCGGCCTGGCTACACCTTC. Protein product: CASRETAGIRPGYTF. The gene calls are TRBV2 and TRBJ1-2; perhaps TRBD1 as D (5 bases). The germline V gene has CDR1 SNHLY and CDR2 FYNNEI. This CDR3 has 15 amino acids. V was cut by 6 bases and J by 7 bases, with 21 bases left in between.

The chain links TRBV5-1 to TRBJ2-3; TRBD2 aligns across 9 bases. CDR1 and CDR2 from the germline V gene are SGHRS and YFSETQ. V lost 0 bases, J lost 2 bases, and 7 bases stayed unmatched. This CDR3 has 17 residues. As DNA, the CDR3 is TGCGCCAGCAGCTTGGGGCTTGGCGGGGGGGTCACAGATACGCAGTATTTT. It specifies CASSLGLGGGVTDTQYF.

J is TRBJ2-3 and V is TRBV5-8; D is undetermined. The germline V and J ends were trimmed by 4 bases and 4 bases, with 7 bases remaining between them. This CDR3 has 12 amino acids. CDR1 SGHTS and CDR2 YDEGEE come from the germline V gene. Here the CDR3 DNA reads TGTGCCAGCAGCCAAACTTCAGATACGCAGTATTTT. It specifies CASSQTSDTQYF.

V and J are TRBV18 and TRBJ1-1; 9 bases line up with TRBD1. With V trimmed by 1 base and J by 5 bases, 11 bases remained unmatched. This CDR3 has 17 amino acids. Germline V gene data show CDR1 as KGHSH and CDR2 as LQKENI. The CDR3 is CASSPLTGGSVKTEAFF. The CDR3 DNA is TGTGCCAGCTCACCACTAACAGGGGGCTCGGTAAAGACTGAAGCTTTCTTT.

The chain joins TRBV19 to TRBJ2-5; 7 bases match TRBD1. Trimming at V came to 4 bases and at J to 4 bases, leaving 15 bases not matched to a gene. The length of the CDR3 is 17 residues. Germline CDR1 and CDR2: LNHDA and SQIVND (reference sequence). CDR3 protein: CASSNSPPDRRRETQYF. In DNA, the CDR3 is TGTGCCAGTAGTAATAGTCCCCCGGACAGGCGGCGAGAGACCCAGTACTTC.

The genes are TRBV5-1 and TRBJ1-4; D possibly corresponds to TRBD1 (6 bases). The V end was cut by 0 bases, the J end by 11 bases, with 11 bases between. This CDR3 spans 13 amino acids. Per germline, CDR1 SGHRS and CDR2 YFSETQ. The CDR3: CASSLEGGEKLFF. For the CDR3, the DNA is TGCGCCAGCAGCTTGGAGGGGGGCGAGAAACTGTTTTTT.

The gene calls are TRBV5-6 and TRBJ1-4; 10 bases match TRBD1. The CDR3 covers 14 residues. After removal of 4 bases from V and 10 bases from J, the junction contained 7 bases not matched to a gene. The germline V gene encodes CDR1 SGHDT and CDR2 YYEEEE. The CDR3 DNA is TGTGCCAGCAGCCTCGGACAGGGGGTCGGAAAACTGTTTTTT. It yields the protein CASSLGQGVGKLFF.

The V and J genes are TRBV11-2 and TRBJ2-6, with 10 bases that match TRBD1. The J segment lost 0 bases and the V segment lost 2 bases, leaving 4 bases of the junction unmatched. Per germline, CDR1 SGHAT and CDR2 FQNNGV. The CDR3 runs to 18 residues. Written as DNA, the CDR3 is TGTGCCAGCAGCTTAACCGGGACAGGGGCCTCTGGGGCCAACGTCCTGACTTTC. This gives the protein CASSLTGTGASGANVLTF.

This sequence joins TRBV15 and TRBJ1-6; D is possibly TRBD1 (5 bases). The CDR3 totals 16 residues. Per the germline V gene, CDR1 is LNHNV and CDR2 is YYDKDF (reference sequence). Trimming removed 0 bases at V and 8 bases at J, with 14 bases between. The CDR3 spells CATSRDVRVGDSPLHF. The CDR3 region has the DNA TGTGCCACCAGCAGAGATGTAAGGGTGGGGGATTCACCCCTCCACTTT. The full variable domain, completed using reference TRBV15 and TRBJ1-6, is DAMVIQNPRYQVTQFGKPVTLSCSQTLNHNVMYWYQQKSSQAPKLLFHYYDKDFNNEADTPDNFQSRRPNTSFCFLDIRSPGLGDTAMYLCATSRDVRVGDSPLHFGNGTRLTVT.

This chain links TRBV10-3 with TRBJ2-4; the D gene is possibly TRBD2 (6 bases). The CDR3 has 17 amino acids. Germline V lookup: CDR1 ENHRY, CDR2 SYGVKD. V gave up 0 bases and J gave up 0 bases, with 12 bases separating them. Written as DNA, the CDR3 is TGTGCCATCAGTGAGTCTGGAGGGTCCATAGCCAAAAACATTCAGTACTTC. Protein: CAISESGGSIAKNIQYF.

This chain joins TRBV28 and TRBJ1-3; the D is unclear. V lost 4 bases and J 0 bases, leaving 10 bases between the germline ends. The CDR3 extends over 15 amino acids. Germline CDR1 MDHEN, CDR2 SYDVKM. This CDR3 reads CASSSPEDSGNTIYF. As DNA, the CDR3 is TGTGCCAGCAGTTCCCCGGAGGACTCTGGAAACACCATATATTTT. Variable domain in full (rest from reference TRBV28 and TRBJ1-3): DVKVTQSSRYLVKRTGEKVFLECVQDMDHENMFWYRQDPGLGLRLIYFSYDVKMKEKGDIPEGYSVSREKKERFSLILESASTNQTSMYLCASSSPEDSGNTIYFGEGSWLTVV.

In this sample, this clone turned up once. V gene TRBV12-3 or TRBV12-4 combines with J gene TRBJ1-6; D is possibly TRBD1 (5 bases). This CDR3 contains 13 residues. Trimming pared 3 bases from V and 8 bases from J, leaving 8 bases between. The CDR3 region has the DNA TGTGCCAGCAGTTTCGGGGCTGATTCACCCCTCCACTTT. It translates to CASSFGADSPLHF.

This chain connects TRBV7-2 to TRBJ2-2, with TRBD2 matching 9 bases. In germline, CDR1 is SGHTA, CDR2 FQGNSA. Losses at the gene ends were 8 bases for V and 0 bases for J; bases not matched to a gene: 4. The CDR3 is 15 amino acids. CDR3 residues: CASAAGGTNTGELFF. The CDR3 DNA reads as TGTGCCAGCGCGGCGGGAGGGACGAACACCGGGGAGCTGTTTTTT.

The V and J genes are TRBV5-5 and TRBJ2-5; 15 bases line up with TRBD2. Germline CDR1 SGHKS, CDR2 YYEKEE (reference sequence). Trimming took 3 bases from V and 5 from J; bases not matched to a gene: 8. CDR3 length: 17 amino acids. The CDR3 loop reads CASSSSGTSGGRETQYF. For the CDR3, the DNA is TGTGCCAGCAGCTCTTCCGGGACTAGCGGGGGGAGGGAGACCCAGTACTTC.

The chain links TRBV6-4 to TRBJ1-5; 9 nucleotides agree with TRBD1. The CDR3 length is 16 residues. From germline, CDR1 is MRHNA and CDR2 SNTAGT. V was clipped by 6 bases and J by 1 base; unmatched bases: 7. CDR3 nucleotides: TGTGCCAGCAGGGGGACAGGGTGGGTGAGCAATCAGCCCCAGCATTTT. Encoded protein: CASRGTGWVSNQPQHF.

The chain carries TRBV29-1 and TRBJ2-1; TRBD2 agrees at 12 bases. Germline V gene sequence: CDR1 SQVTM, CDR2 ANQGSEA. The CDR3 spans 16 residues. J was trimmed by 0 bases and V by 4 bases; bases with no gene match: 4. The CDR3 reads CSVGASGRASYNEQFF. DNA for the CDR3: TGCAGCGTTGGAGCTAGCGGGAGGGCCTCCTACAATGAGCAGTTCTTC.

J is TRBJ2-2 and V is TRBV27, with TRBD1 identical over 9 bases. Germline loops: CDR1 MNHEY, CDR2 SMNVEV (reference sequence). The CDR3 loop spans 15 amino acids. Losses at the gene ends were 3 bases for V and 5 bases for J; bases not matched to a gene: 4. The CDR3 loop reads CASSLGQGETGELFF. In DNA, the CDR3 is TGTGCCAGCAGTTTGGGACAGGGTGAAACCGGGGAGCTGTTTTTT.

The chain couples TRBV5-4 to TRBJ1-6, with a tentative D call TRBD1 (6 bases). The CDR3 totals 17 residues. The germline V gene encodes CDR1 SGHNT and CDR2 YYREEE (reference sequence). V dropped 3 bases and J dropped 6 bases, with 19 bases sitting between them. The CDR3 loop is CASSSERGGYGNSPLHF. The CDR3 DNA sequence: TGTGCCAGCAGCTCCGAAAGGGGGGGATATGGTAATTCACCCCTCCACTTT.